This TCR beta chain was captured by sequencing in a study of response to subunit inactivated influenza vaccine. Study results and caveats: That few new T cells are recruited by each seasonal influenza vaccination was the authors' suggestion.

Germline assignment: CDR1 SGHRS and CDR2 YFSETQ. Between the trimmed V and J ends, which lost 1 base and 5 bases, there was a span of 12 bases. The CDR3 spans 15 residues. As concerns this clonotype: The antigen remains undetermined.

In TCRdb, the RT-PCR reads were re-called with MiXCR into one record per CDR3 protein. The profile shows hundreds of thousands of distinct CDR3 sequences, roughly 20% of them singletons. The source was PBMCs from blood, collected around 5 days after vaccination. This clonotype was sampled from a man aged 45-65 years who received an inactivated influenza vaccine. The rearrangement uses TRBV5-1 and TRBJ2-2, with a tentative D call TRBD1 (5 bases). The CDR3 region has the DNA TGCGCCAGCAGCTTGATCTCAGGGCGAACCGGGGAGCTGTTTTTT. Residues: CASSLISGRTGELFF.